This TCR beta chain came from a study of OX40 agonist ivuxolimab in advanced cancers. Study in general: Dose-escalation patients' cancers were hepatocellular carcinoma, melanoma, renal cell or head and neck cancer. Prior therapy, whether anti-PD-1, anti-PD-L1 or anti-CTLA-4, was allowed, and roughly 40% had some.

Trimming removed 0 bases from V and 8 bases from J; junction bases left unmatched: 4. Germline CDR1 is LNHDA and CDR2 is SQIVND (reference sequence). This CDR3 contains 14 residues. The protocol was immunoSEQ multiplex PCR, while the TCRdb copy is restricted to in-frame clones and leaves out a portion. The sample lists 70,000 to 80,000 clones, roughly nine tenths occurring once. Comments on this clone: Its cognate antigen is unknown.

Study-level points and caveats: Expanded clones were, on average, more numerous in CD8+ T cells than in CD4+. Blood T cells, both CD4+ and CD8+, expanded clonally by week 6 at 0.1 to 3.0 mg/kg.

The V call is TRBV19, the J call TRBJ1-2; TRBD1 matches 9 bases. The TCR originated in an adult with an advanced solid tumor such as melanoma, head and neck, liver or kidney cancer. Sample: CD4+ or CD8+ T cells sorted from blood, taken in a trial of the OX40 agonist ivuxolimab. This CDR3 is CASSIDHRGLGYTF. CDR3 DNA: TGTGCCAGTAGTATAGACCACAGGGGGCTCGGCTACACCTTC.